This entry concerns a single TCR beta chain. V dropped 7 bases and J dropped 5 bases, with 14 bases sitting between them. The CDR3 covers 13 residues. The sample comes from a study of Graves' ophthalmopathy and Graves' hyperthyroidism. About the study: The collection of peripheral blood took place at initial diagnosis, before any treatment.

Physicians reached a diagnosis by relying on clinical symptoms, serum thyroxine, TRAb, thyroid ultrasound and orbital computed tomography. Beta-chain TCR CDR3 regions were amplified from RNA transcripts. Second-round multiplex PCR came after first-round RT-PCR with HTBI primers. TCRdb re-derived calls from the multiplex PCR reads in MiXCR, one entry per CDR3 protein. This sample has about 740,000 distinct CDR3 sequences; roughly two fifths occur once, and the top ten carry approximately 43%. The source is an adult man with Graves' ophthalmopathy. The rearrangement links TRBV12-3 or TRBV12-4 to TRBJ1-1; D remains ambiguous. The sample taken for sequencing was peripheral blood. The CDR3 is CASKEGDGTEAFF. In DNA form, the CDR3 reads TGTGCCAGCAAAGAGGGAGACGGGACTGAAGCTTTCTTT.